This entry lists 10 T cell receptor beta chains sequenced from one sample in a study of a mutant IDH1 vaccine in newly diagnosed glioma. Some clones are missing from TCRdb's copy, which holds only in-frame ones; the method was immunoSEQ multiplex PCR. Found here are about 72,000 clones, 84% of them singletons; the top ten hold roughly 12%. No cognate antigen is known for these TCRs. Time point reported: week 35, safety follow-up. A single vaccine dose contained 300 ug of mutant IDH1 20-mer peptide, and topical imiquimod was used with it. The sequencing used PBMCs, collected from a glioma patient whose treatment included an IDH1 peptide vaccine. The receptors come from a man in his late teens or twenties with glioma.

The CDR3: CASSRGTDDEKLFF. CDR3 coding DNA: TGTGCCAGCAGCCGCGGGACAGACGATGAAAAACTGTTTTTT. This chain uses TRBV4-2 with TRBJ1-4; 7 bases map to TRBD1. V lost 4 bases to trimming and J lost 6 bases; unmatched junction nucleotides: 5. The CDR3 totals 14 residues. In germline, CDR1 is LGHNA, CDR2 YNFKEQ.

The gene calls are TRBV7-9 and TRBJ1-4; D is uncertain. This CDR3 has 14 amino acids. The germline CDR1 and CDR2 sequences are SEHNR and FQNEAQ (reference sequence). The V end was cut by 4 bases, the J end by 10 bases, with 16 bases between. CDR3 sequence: CASSYGNEMGKLFF. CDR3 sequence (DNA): TGTGCCAGCAGCTATGGGAATGAGATGGGAAAACTGTTTTTT.

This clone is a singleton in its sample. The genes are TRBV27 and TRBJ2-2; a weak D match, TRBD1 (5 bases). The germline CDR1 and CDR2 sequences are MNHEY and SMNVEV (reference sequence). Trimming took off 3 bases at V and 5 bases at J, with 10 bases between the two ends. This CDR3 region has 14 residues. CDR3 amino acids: CASSFRQGTGELFF. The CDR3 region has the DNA TGTGCCAGCAGTTTCAGGCAGGGTACCGGGGAGCTGTTTTTT.

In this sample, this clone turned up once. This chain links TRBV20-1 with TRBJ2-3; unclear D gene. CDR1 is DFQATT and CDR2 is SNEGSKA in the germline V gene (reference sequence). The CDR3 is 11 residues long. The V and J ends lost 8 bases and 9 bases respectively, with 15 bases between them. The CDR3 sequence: CSSTSRRTQYF. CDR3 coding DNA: TGCAGTTCTACATCCCGTCGGACGCAGTATTTT.

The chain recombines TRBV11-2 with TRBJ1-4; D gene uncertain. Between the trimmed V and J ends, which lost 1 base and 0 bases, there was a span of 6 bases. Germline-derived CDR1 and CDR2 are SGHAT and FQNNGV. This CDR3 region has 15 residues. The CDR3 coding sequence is TGTGCCAGCAGCTTAGTACGTGCAACTAATGAAAAACTGTTTTTT. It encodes CASSLVRATNEKLFF.

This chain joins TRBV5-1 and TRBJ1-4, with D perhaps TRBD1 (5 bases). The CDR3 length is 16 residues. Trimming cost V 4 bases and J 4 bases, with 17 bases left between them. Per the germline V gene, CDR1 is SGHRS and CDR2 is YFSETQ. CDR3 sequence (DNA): TGCGCCAGCAGCCTGGGGGAGGGACGGATTAATGAAAAACTGTTTTTT. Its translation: CASSLGEGRINEKLFF.

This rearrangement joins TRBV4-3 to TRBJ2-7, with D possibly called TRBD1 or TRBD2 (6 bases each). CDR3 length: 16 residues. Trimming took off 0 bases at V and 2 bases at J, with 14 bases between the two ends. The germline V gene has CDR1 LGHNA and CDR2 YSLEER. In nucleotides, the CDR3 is TGCGCCAGCAGCCAAGATAGTGGGGGGCCGACCTACGAGCAGTACTTC. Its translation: CASSQDSGGPTYEQYF.

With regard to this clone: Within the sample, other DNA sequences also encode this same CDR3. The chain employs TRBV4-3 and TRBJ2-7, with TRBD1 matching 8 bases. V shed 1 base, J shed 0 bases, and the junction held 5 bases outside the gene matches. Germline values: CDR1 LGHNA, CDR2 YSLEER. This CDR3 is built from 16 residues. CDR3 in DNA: TGCGCCAGCAGCCAAGGGGCGGGGACAGGCTCCTACGAGCAGTACTTC. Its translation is CASSQGAGTGSYEQYF.

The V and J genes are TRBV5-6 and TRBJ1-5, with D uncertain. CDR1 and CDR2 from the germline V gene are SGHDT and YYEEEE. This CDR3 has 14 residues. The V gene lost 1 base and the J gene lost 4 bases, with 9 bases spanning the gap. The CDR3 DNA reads TGTGCCAGCAGCTTGTTGGGATCAAATCAGCCCCAGCATTTT. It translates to CASSLLGSNQPQHF. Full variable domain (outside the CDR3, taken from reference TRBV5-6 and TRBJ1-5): DAGVTQSPTHLIKTRGQQVTLRCSPKSGHDTVSWYQQALGQGPQFIFQYYEEEERQRGNFPDRFSGHQFPNYSSELNVNALLLGDSALYLCASSLLGSNQPQHFGDGTRLSIL.

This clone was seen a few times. This CDR3 reads CASAQGLENSPLHF. CDR3 nucleotides: TGTGCCAGCGCCCAGGGACTCGAAAATTCACCCCTCCACTTT. The V gene is TRBV27, the J gene TRBJ1-6; tentatively, D is TRBD1 (5 bases). CDR3 size: 14 residues. Germline-derived CDR1 and CDR2 are MNHEY and SMNVEV (reference sequence). Trimming cost V 8 bases and J 7 bases, with 15 bases left between them.